This T cell receptor (beta chain) came from a study of memory CD4+ T cells and cytomegalovirus serostatus. Study context: This sample comes from healthy Belgian adults, eight or nine CMV seropositive, around 26 seronegative.

Source study methods: After removing out-of-frame reads, approximately 2 million distinct TCRbeta sequences remained. Generated by immunoSEQ multiplex PCR, the TCRdb table keeps only in-frame clones and is missing some. V, J and clone size are those of that table, while D and trimming were read from the DNA. This table has approximately 88,000 clones, 80% appearing once. Single viable CD3+CD4+CD8-CD45RO+ cells were sorted as the memory CD4+ T cells. CDR1 and CDR2 (germline): SGHTA, FQGNSA. The length of the CDR3 is 17 residues. V dropped 4 bases and J dropped 4; count of bases not matched to a gene: 13. Broader study findings: Suggested: most of the CMV-linked TCR signature lies in CD4+ memory cells. Each of 67 CMV-associated TCRbeta sequences occurred in one to five individuals.

As concerns this clone: Its specificity is unknown.

This sequence was found in an adult in good health and CMV-seropositive. The specimen was memory CD4+ T cells from blood. The V gene is TRBV7-2, the J gene TRBJ2-5; 9 nucleotides match TRBD2. CDR3 sequence (DNA): TGTGCCAGCAGCTCCCGACTGGGCGGGAGGGCCCGAGAGACCCAGTACTTC. Translated, it gives CASSSRLGGRARETQYF.